This T cell receptor beta chain was captured by sequencing in a study of OX40 agonist ivuxolimab in advanced cancers. Describing the broader study: Ivuxolimab was an agonistic, fully human IgG2 monoclonal antibody directed against OX40 (CD134), a costimulatory receptor. Intravenous ivuxolimab was administered to patients every 2 weeks at six dose levels: 0.01, 0.1, 0.3, 1.5, 3 and 10 mg/kg. Of the roughly 51 dose-escalation patients, hepatocellular carcinoma was present in around 19, melanoma in roughly 15, renal cell carcinoma in 9 and head and neck cancer in 9. In the dose-escalation cohort, nearly 85% of patients were male, and the mean age was 60 years with a range of about 20 to 90. Patients were allowed to have had prior anti-PD-1, anti-PD-L1 or anti-CTLA-4 therapy, and more than 35% of the dose-escalation patients had been treated with checkpoint inhibitors. Partial responses were achieved by three dose-escalation patients, of whom one had hepatocellular carcinoma and two had cutaneous melanoma. Peripheral TCRbeta sequencing was intended to test whether TCR sequence diversity was altered and clonal T-cell expansion was caused by ivuxolimab. The paper covers the monotherapy dose-escalation part of the phase I ivuxolimab trial, which included N of about 56 patients.

From the germline V gene, CDR1 is SGHTS and CDR2 is YDEGEE. From cysteine to phenylalanine, the CDR3 is 11 amino acids long. Only CDR3 DNA is held: 33 bases, read in frame from base 1. V lost 2 bases and J lost 7 bases; the stretch between them is 5 bases long. The research as a whole found: Clonal expansion of both CD4+ and CD8+ blood T cells was observed from baseline to week 6 at doses 0.1 to 3.0 mg/kg. The antigen specificity of the peripheral T cells that underwent clonal expansion was not determined. Low levels of normalized T-cell clonal expansion were also seen in some patients who did not respond. Partial responders in the 0.1-3.0 mg/kg groups had among the lowest normalized peripheral clonal expansion, especially among CD8+ T cells. After ivuxolimab, more expanded clones were found on average in CD8+ T cells than in CD4+ T cells.

The trial excluded patients who had a history of autoimmune disease or who were on systemic immunosuppression. In every dose cohort, peripheral blood was drawn for TCR sequencing at baseline, cycle 4 day 1, and cycle 7 day 1. The samples were taken from a phase I, first-in-human, multicenter, open-label dose-escalation trial of ivuxolimab. Adults with locally advanced or metastatic melanoma, renal cell, hepatocellular, or head and neck squamous cell carcinoma were enrolled in the trial. Before TCR sequencing, CD4+ T cells and CD8+ T cells from peripheral blood were sorted into separate populations. Genomic DNA was extracted from sorted cells for sequencing of the TCRbeta CDR3 region. TCRbeta CDR3 regions were sequenced using the immunoSEQ Assay. TCRdb took over this immuneACCESS table, retaining in-frame rearrangements with V and J assigned. Such tables are incomplete; in checked studies, under half of the missing clones stem from an unresolved V gene, and the remainder is unexplained. Counted in this sample were 70,000 or so clones; about 86% of them appeared once. The ten top clones hold 0.8% to 0.9% of the sample.

For this clone: What this receptor recognizes is not known. Base qualities were left out, and no much larger clone turns up one base away.

The chain joins TRBV5-8 to TRBJ2-3, with no confidently assigned D gene. This specimen was CD4+ or CD8+ T cells sorted from blood, taken in a trial of the OX40 agonist ivuxolimab. The origin of this receptor is an adult with an advanced solid tumor such as melanoma, head and neck, liver or kidney cancer. The nucleotides read TGTGCCAGCAGCTTTGAAAATACGCAGTATTTT. Protein translation: CASSFENTQYF. The CDR3, completed at both ends by the reference TRBV5-8 and TRBJ2-3 genes, gives the full variable domain EAGVTQSPTHLIKTRGQQATLRCSPISGHTSVYWYQQALGLGLQFLLWYDEGEERNRGNFPPRFSGRQFPNYSSELNVNALELEDSALYLCASSFENTQYFGPGTRLTVL.